The present T cell receptor (beta chain) was sequenced within a study of Ad26.COV2.S vaccination and SARS-CoV-2 variants. Remarks on this clone: Its antigen is still unknown.

Study-level results: The authors reported substantial breadth in spike-specific CD8+ and CD4+ T cell responses after vaccination. Non-spike TCR breadth showed similarity between vaccine and placebo recipients. Analytic work on TCR breadth and depth might have understated the full extent of total T cell responses.

Sequenced by immunoSEQ multiplex PCR; TCRdb stores in-frame clones only, minus some. The table records about 180,000 clones, roughly nine tenths of them present only once. Germline CDR1 SGHAT, CDR2 FQNNGV. V lost 3 bases, J lost 1 base, and 21 bases lay in between. This CDR3 comprises 18 residues. This sequence was found in a human donor who had recovered from COVID-19. The sequenced sample was peripheral blood, obtained after recovery from COVID-19. The V call is TRBV11-2, the J call TRBJ1-1; D not resolved. The CDR3 reads CASSFYYNVGSQNTEAFF. CDR3 in DNA: TGTGCCAGCAGCTTTTACTACAACGTGGGCAGCCAGAACACTGAAGCTTTCTTT.